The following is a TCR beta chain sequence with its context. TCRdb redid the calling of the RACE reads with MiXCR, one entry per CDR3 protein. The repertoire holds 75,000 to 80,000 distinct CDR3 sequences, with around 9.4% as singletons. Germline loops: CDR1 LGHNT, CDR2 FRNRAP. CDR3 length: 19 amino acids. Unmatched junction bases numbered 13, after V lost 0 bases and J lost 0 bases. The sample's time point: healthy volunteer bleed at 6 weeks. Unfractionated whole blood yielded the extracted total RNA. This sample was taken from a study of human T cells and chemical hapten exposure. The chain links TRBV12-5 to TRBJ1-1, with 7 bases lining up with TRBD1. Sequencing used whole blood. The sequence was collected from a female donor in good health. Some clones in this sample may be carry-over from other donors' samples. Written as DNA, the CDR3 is TGTGCTAGTGGTTTGGTACTGGGACAGTCACTAACACTGAACACTGAAGCTTTCTTT. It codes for CASGLVLGQSLTLNTEAFF.